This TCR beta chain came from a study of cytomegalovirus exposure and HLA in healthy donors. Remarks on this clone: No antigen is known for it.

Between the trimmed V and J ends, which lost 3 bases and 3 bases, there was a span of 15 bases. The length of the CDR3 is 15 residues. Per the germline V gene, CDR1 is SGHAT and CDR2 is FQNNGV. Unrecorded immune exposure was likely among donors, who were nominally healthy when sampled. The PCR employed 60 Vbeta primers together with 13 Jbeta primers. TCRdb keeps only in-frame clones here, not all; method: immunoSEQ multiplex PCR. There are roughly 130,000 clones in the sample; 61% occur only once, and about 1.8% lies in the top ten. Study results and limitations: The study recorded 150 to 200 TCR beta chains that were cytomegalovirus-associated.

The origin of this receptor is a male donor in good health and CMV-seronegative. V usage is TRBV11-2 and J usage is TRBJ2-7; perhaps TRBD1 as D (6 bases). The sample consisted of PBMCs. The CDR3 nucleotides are TGTGCCAGCAGCTTCCTTTCGGCAGGGGACTACGAGCAGTACTTC. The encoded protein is CASSFLSAGDYEQYF.